This T cell receptor beta chain was found in a study of blood T cell repertoires in COVID-19. Study details: The United States, Italy and Spain supplied acute and convalescent COVID-19 samples. The cDNA or gDNA used as material had been derived from T cells, B-cell-depleted T cells, or PBMCs.

The CDR3 length is 15 residues. The germline V gene has CDR1 SGHDT and CDR2 YYEEEE. The V gene lost 6 bases and the J gene lost 4 bases, with 17 bases spanning the gap. This clone was observed a few times. As processed by the authors: Counts of nucleated cells, estimated from reference gene primer amplification, were obtained. The assay was immunoSEQ multiplex PCR, and TCRdb's table has in-frame clones only and misses some. V and J calls and clone size follow that table, whereas D and trimming were derived from the DNA. The sample carries around 100,000 clones, about 77% recorded once. Sequencing was performed on peripheral blood. The TCR sequence derives from an older woman with acute or convalescent COVID-19. The V and J genes are TRBV5-6 and TRBJ2-1; D is ambiguous. The CDR3 sequence is CASTTSWAVYNEQFF. CDR3 coding DNA: TGTGCCAGCACCACCTCCTGGGCAGTTTACAATGAGCAGTTCTTC.